This section outlines one T cell receptor (beta chain) sequence together with its context. TCR-alpha and TCR-beta chains were sequenced unpaired. Here immunoSEQ multiplex PCR was the method, and the copy in TCRdb shows in-frame clones only, minus some. The table records more than 45,000 clones, 70% to 90% of them present only once. The data stem from a study of T cells in tuberculosis. The CDR3 runs to 15 residues. Germline values: CDR1 SGHAT, CDR2 FQNNGV. V shed 2 bases and J shed 2 bases, with 13 bases lying between them. Thawed, overnight-rested PBMC were stained with GMM-loaded CD1B tetramer, viability dye and anti-CD3, then sorted. The CD1B tetramers carried C32 glucose monomycolate purified from Rhodococcus equi.

The clonotype was recovered from an adult woman with latent tuberculosis. Material for sequencing was CD1b-GMM tetramer-negative cells sorted from PBMCs. V gene TRBV11-2 combines with J gene TRBJ2-7; no clear D gene. CDR3 amino acids: CASSLPILSPYEQYF. Here the CDR3 DNA reads TGTGCCAGCAGCTTACCAATTCTATCGCCCTACGAGCAGTACTTC. Variable domain in full (rest from reference TRBV11-2 and TRBJ2-7): EAGVAQSPRYKIIEKRQSVAFWCNPISGHATLYWYQQILGQGPKLLIQFQNNGVVDDSQLPKDRFSAERLKGVDSTLKIQPAKLEDSAVYLCASSLPILSPYEQYFGPGTRLTVT.